This entry describes one TCR beta chain. Its matching antigen is unknown. TCRdb reanalysed the reads using MiXCR and keeps one entry per CDR3 protein. This sample has about 700,000 distinct CDR3 sequences, with about 33% found just once. The data belong to a study of T cell repertoires in cytomegalovirus infection. This CDR3 is built from 12 residues. The germline V and J ends were trimmed by 6 bases and 5 bases, with 10 bases remaining between them. Per the germline V gene, CDR1 is MNHEY and CDR2 is SVGEGT. Sequencing was performed on cultured PBMCs, taken from culture after CMV antigen stimulation. The TCR sequence derives from a human donor in good health (CMV status not recorded). Some clones in this sample may be carry-over from other donors' samples. V gene TRBV6-2 or TRBV6-3 combines with J gene TRBJ2-5; D not resolved. CDR3 in DNA: TGTGCCAGCAGGACGAGGCAGGAGACCCAGTACTTC. Translated, it gives CASRTRQETQYF.